The 23 T cell receptor beta chains below were found in one sample sequenced in a study of long-term antiretroviral therapy in people with HIV (dated by TCRdb to between 2021 and 2023). Sequencing of the TRB variable region was done with the immunoSEQ hsTCRB v3.0 assay at survey level resolution. TCRdb mirrors the immuneACCESS table, restricted to in-frame sequences. Some clones are absent from its copies; in checked studies, under half trace to an unresolved V gene, and the reason for the others is unknown. The sample yields about 28,000 clones; 85% to 90% were counted once. Around 9% of the sample is in the top ten clones. The source was unsorted PBMCs, collected 3.2 years before starting antiretroviral therapy. The receptors stem from a man aged 50 or older with HIV.

In its sample, this clone was seen once. The chain uses TRBV5-4 and TRBJ2-3; 11 bases fit TRBD1. Per the germline V gene, CDR1 is SGHNT and CDR2 is YYREEE (reference sequence). J gave up 8 bases and V 3 bases, and 5 bases lay outside the gene matches. The length of the CDR3 is 14 residues. CDR3 loop: CASSSGQGAVTQYF. For the CDR3, the DNA is TGTGCCAGCAGCTCCGGACAGGGGGCCGTTACGCAGTATTTT.

The V and J genes are TRBV19 and TRBJ2-1; D not resolved. There are 13 residues in the CDR3. The V gene's germline CDR1 is LNHDA and CDR2 SQIVND (reference sequence). Trimming stripped 3 bases from V and 4 bases from J, with 7 bases between. CDR3 coding DNA: TGTGCCAGTAGTATTGGGTTTTACAATGAGCAGTTCTTC. Protein: CASSIGFYNEQFF.

The chain has TRBV6-5 and TRBJ1-2, with D possibly matching TRBD1 (5 bases). Germline CDR1 reads MNHEY; CDR2 reads SVGAGI. Deletions cut 2 bases from V and 7 bases from J, with 17 bases between. The CDR3 runs to 15 residues. Here the CDR3 DNA reads TGTGCCAGCAGTTACGCGCCTATGGGGCCAGGTGGCTACACCTTC. Translation gives CASSYAPMGPGGYTF.

The gene calls are TRBV7-2 and TRBJ2-1; D remains ambiguous. This CDR3 has 14 amino acids. Germline-derived CDR1 and CDR2 are SGHTA and FQGNSA. Trimming stripped 0 bases from V and 1 base from J, with 4 bases between. The CDR3 spells CASSLAPSYNEQFF. DNA for the CDR3: TGTGCCAGCAGCTTAGCCCCTTCCTACAATGAGCAGTTCTTC.

The V gene is TRBV30, the J gene TRBJ2-3; 11 bases line up with TRBD2. CDR3 length: 16 amino acids. V was clipped by 2 bases and J by 2 bases; unmatched bases: 6. Germline CDR1 reads GTSNPN; CDR2 reads SVGIG (reference sequence). The CDR3 here is CAWSPSGRSNTDTQYF. The CDR3 coding sequence is TGTGCCTGGAGTCCTAGCGGGAGGTCAAACACAGATACGCAGTATTTT.

This chain joins TRBV14 and TRBJ1-1, with D hard to call. The CDR3 is 12 residues long. Trimming stripped 4 bases from V and 5 bases from J, with 8 bases between. CDR1 and CDR2 from the germline V gene are SGHDN and FVKESK. The CDR3 coding sequence is TGTGCCAGCAGCCCCGCGGGGACTGAAGCTTTCTTT. Its translation is CASSPAGTEAFF.

The chain uses TRBV5-8 and TRBJ1-1, with 9 bases lining up with TRBD1. V shed 4 bases and J 6 bases; nucleotides not matched to a gene: 10. The CDR3 has 15 amino acids. Per germline, CDR1 SGHTS and CDR2 YDEGEE. CDR3 sequence (DNA): TGTGCCAGCAGCAACAGGGGGCGACTTACCGCTGAAGCTTTCTTT. This encodes CASSNRGRLTAEAFF.

This sequence joins TRBV18 and TRBJ2-7; no firm D call. The CDR3 has 13 residues. In germline, CDR1 is KGHSH, CDR2 LQKENI. Trimming shortened V by 0 bases and J by 5 bases, and 8 bases separated the two germline ends. CDR3 DNA: TGTGCCAGCTCACCACCTTCTCACGACGAGCAGTACTTC. Translation gives CASSPPSHDEQYF.

The J gene is TRBJ2-7, the V gene TRBV18, with D perhaps matching TRBD1 (6 bases). Trimming left V 3 bases short and J 5 bases short, with 17 bases between. The CDR3 consists of 15 residues. CDR1 KGHSH and CDR2 LQKENI come from the germline V gene. CDR3 bases: TGTGCCAGCTCACCGACAGGCATTTTTGGTCACGAGCAGTACTTC. This codes for CASSPTGIFGHEQYF.

This chain joins TRBV28 and TRBJ1-6, with no clear D. Trimming removed 5 bases at V and 1 base at J, with 9 bases between. CDR1 MDHEN and CDR2 SYDVKM come from the germline V gene. The CDR3 spans 15 residues. CDR3 residues: CASSNAGSYNSPLHF. The CDR3 nucleotides are TGTGCCAGCAGTAACGCGGGGTCCTATAATTCACCCCTCCACTTT. The full variable domain, rest sourced from reference TRBV28 and TRBJ1-6, is DVKVTQSSRYLVKRTGEKVFLECVQDMDHENMFWYRQDPGLGLRLIYFSYDVKMKEKGDIPEGYSVSREKKERFSLILESASTNQTSMYLCASSNAGSYNSPLHFGNGTRLTVT.

The CDR3 nucleotides read TGTGCCAGTAGTGCCAGGGACAGAGATAATCAGCCCCAGCATTTT. Translated, it gives CASSARDRDNQPQHF. This chain connects TRBV19 to TRBJ1-5; the match to TRBD1 covers 7 bases. Trimming took 5 bases from V and 4 from J; bases not matched to a gene: 8. The germline V gene encodes CDR1 LNHDA and CDR2 SQIVND (reference sequence). The CDR3 is 15 amino acids. The full variable domain, in which reference TRBV19 and TRBJ1-5 provide the parts outside the CDR3, is DGGITQSPKYLFRKEGQNVTLSCEQNLNHDAMYWYRQDPGQGLRLIYYSQIVNDFQKGDIAEGYSVSREKKESFPLTVTSAQKNPTAFYLCASSARDRDNQPQHFGDGTRLSIL.

The chain joins TRBV5-4 to TRBJ2-7, with D perhaps assigned TRBD1 or TRBD2 (6 bases each). The CDR3 covers 16 residues. The V end lost 4 bases, the J end lost 4 bases, and 21 bases lay between the germline ends. From germline, CDR1 is SGHNT and CDR2 YYREEE (reference sequence). The DNA for the CDR3 is TGTGCCAGCAGCCCCCAACGTGGGGGGCTTGAGTACGAGCAGTACTTC. It codes for CASSPQRGGLEYEQYF. Combining the CDR3 with reference TRBV5-4 and TRBJ2-7 gives the whole variable domain ETGVTQSPTHLIKTRGQQVTLRCSSQSGHNTVSWYQQALGQGPQFIFQYYREEENGRGNFPPRFSGLQFPNYSSELNVNALELDDSALYLCASSPQRGGLEYEQYFGPGTRLTVT.

This clone has only a few counts. The chain has TRBV25-1 and TRBJ1-2; D perhaps matches TRBD1 (5 bases). Trimming pared 5 bases from V and 3 bases from J, leaving 13 bases between. The CDR3 has 14 residues. Germline V gene lookup returns CDR1 MGHDK and CDR2 SYGVNS. The CDR3 region is CASSPVGRDYGYTF. The CDR3 nucleotides are TGTGCCAGCAGTCCCGTGGGCAGGGACTATGGCTACACCTTC.

The rearrangement uses TRBV6-1 and TRBJ2-7, with D perhaps matching TRBD1 (5 bases). CDR1 and CDR2 from the germline V gene are MNHNS and SASEGT. Deletions cut 0 bases from V and 7 bases from J, with 19 bases between. This CDR3 region has 16 residues. In DNA, the CDR3 is TGTGCCAGCAGTGAAGCCGTGGCGGCAGGGATAAGGGAGCAGTACTTC. Its translation: CASSEAVAAGIREQYF.

The chain links TRBV5-5 to TRBJ2-7; unclear D gene. Trimming removed 2 bases at V and 3 bases at J, with 9 bases between. Germline V CDR1 and CDR2: SGHKS, YYEKEE (reference sequence). CDR3 size: 13 residues. The CDR3 region is CASSFGRRYEQYF. The CDR3 nucleotides are TGTGCCAGCAGCTTTGGCCGCCGCTACGAGCAGTACTTC.

In its sample, this clone ranks as medium-sized. The chain links TRBV7-8 to TRBJ2-7; 8 bases are shared with TRBD1. CDR3 length: 14 residues. The V segment lost 5 bases and the J segment 6 bases; nucleotides outside the gene matches: 9. CDR1 and CDR2 from the germline V gene are SGHVS and FQNEAQ. The CDR3 DNA reads as TGTGCCAGCAGCCACACAGGGGGTGGGGGCGAGCAGTACTTC. This encodes CASSHTGGGGEQYF.

V and J are TRBV7-2 and TRBJ1-2; a possible D gene is TRBD1 (6 bases). The germline V and J ends were trimmed by 6 bases and 3 bases, with 11 bases remaining between them. Germline lookup yields CDR1 SGHTA and CDR2 FQGNSA. The CDR3 length is 13 residues. CDR3 in amino acids: CASRGRGDYGYTF. For the CDR3, the DNA is TGTGCCAGCAGGGGCAGGGGAGACTATGGCTACACCTTC.

This clone was seen more than once but under ten times. The chain has TRBV7-2 and TRBJ2-2, with TRBD2 matching over 9 bases. Per germline, CDR1 SGHTA and CDR2 FQGNSA. This CDR3 has 16 residues. Trimming took 4 bases from V and 7 from J; bases not matched to a gene: 10. The CDR3 DNA sequence: TGTGCCAGCAGCTCTTTAGCGGGAGTCGGGAACGGGGAGCTGTTTTTT. Encoded protein: CASSSLAGVGNGELFF.

V usage is TRBV7-3 and J usage is TRBJ2-2, with 7 bases matching TRBD1. The junction had 6 bases not matched to a gene; V was cut back by 3 bases and J by 2 bases. The CDR3 totals 16 residues. The germline V gene has CDR1 SGHTA and CDR2 FQGTGA. CDR3 protein: CASSLTGTDNTGELFF. The CDR3 bases are TGTGCCAGCAGCTTGACCGGGACAGACAACACCGGGGAGCTGTTTTTT.

This clone occurred once. This chain joins TRBV11-3 and TRBJ2-1, with D possibly being TRBD1 (6 bases). Germline V CDR1 and CDR2: SGHNT, YENEEA. CDR3 size: 13 residues. V was trimmed by 4 bases and J by 7 bases, leaving 11 bases between them. The CDR3: CASSSRQENEQFF. Here the CDR3 DNA reads TGTGCCAGCAGCTCCCGACAGGAAAATGAGCAGTTCTTC.

V gene TRBV7-9 combines with J gene TRBJ2-7; TRBD2 might be the D (7 bases). The V and J ends lost 1 base and 2 bases respectively, with 15 bases between them. The CDR3 has 16 amino acids. From germline, CDR1 is SEHNR and CDR2 FQNEAQ (reference sequence). The CDR3 is CASSLVGGALTYEQYF. DNA for the CDR3: TGTGCCAGCAGCTTAGTTGGGGGGGCGCTTACCTACGAGCAGTACTTC. Drawing the rest from reference TRBV7-9 and TRBJ2-7, the complete variable domain is DTGVSQNPRHKITKRGQNVTFRCDPISEHNRLYWYRQTLGQGPEFLTYFQNEAQLEKSRLLSDRFSAERPKGSFSTLEIQRTEQGDSAMYLCASSLVGGALTYEQYFGPGTRLTVT.

The V and J genes are TRBV13 and TRBJ2-6; no firm D call. V lost 5 bases and J lost 3, with 11 bases in between. This CDR3 contains 15 residues. The germline CDR1 and CDR2 sequences are PRHDT and FYEKMQ (reference sequence). CDR3 bases: TGTGCCAGCAGCCATAGGGTCAGTGGGGCCAACGTCCTGACTTTC. It encodes CASSHRVSGANVLTF. The full variable domain, rest sourced from reference TRBV13 and TRBJ2-6, is AAGVIQSPRHLIKEKRETATLKCYPIPRHDTVYWYQQGPGQDPQFLISFYEKMQSDKGSIPDRFSAQQFSDYHSELNMSSLELGDSALYFCASSHRVSGANVLTFGAGSRLTVL.

The chain employs TRBV5-1 and TRBJ2-5; the match to TRBD2 covers 8 bases. J was trimmed by 4 bases and V by 5 bases; bases with no gene match: 7. Germline V CDR1 and CDR2: SGHRS, YFSETQ. The CDR3 extends over 14 amino acids. The CDR3 loop reads CASRTGTSRETQYF. The CDR3 DNA follows: TGCGCCAGCAGGACCGGGACTAGTCGAGAGACCCAGTACTTC.